This T cell receptor beta chain originates from a study of blood T cells in healthy people across ages. Overall study findings and caveats: TCR beta diversity, measured per million T cells, fell in a roughly linear way with age.

A second PCR of 7 to 11 cycles used a sample-barcoded 5' primer and a J-beta primer mix. TCRdb reprocessed the 5' RACE reads with MiXCR, giving one entry per CDR3 protein. The sample consists of 550,000 to 800,000 distinct CDR3 sequences, about 30% of them appearing once. This CDR3 comprises 16 residues. The germline V gene encodes CDR1 LGHNA and CDR2 YSLEER. About this clonotype itself: As yet, its antigen is unknown. A clone one base away is much larger, so this may be a read error.

V gene TRBV4-3 combines with J gene TRBJ2-3; tentative D call: TRBD1 (6 bases). Sequences were obtained from blood. This TCR was recovered from a woman of 80 years or more in good health. This CDR3 is CASGQDRSLSTDTQYF. The CDR3 nucleotides are TGCGCCAGCGGCCAGGACAGATCTCTTAGCACAGATACGCAGTATTTT.